These 28 T cell receptor beta chains were sequenced from one sample in a study of T-cell memory formation after mild COVID-19. MiXCR, applied by TCRdb to the 5' RACE reads, yields one record per CDR3 protein. Altogether 180,000 or so distinct CDR3 sequences are present, 11% being singletons, with the ten largest covering more than 3.5%. Sequenced input: PBMCs or a T cell subset sorted from them (not recorded which). These TCRs come from a man aged 18 to 29 who had mild COVID-19 (a few samples of this study predate the infection). Cell type and time point are not known.

A few counts support this clonotype. The V and J genes are TRBV20-1 and TRBJ2-3; D perhaps matches TRBD2 (5 bases). Trimming cost V 5 bases and J 2 bases, with 17 bases left between them. This CDR3 region has 15 residues. CDR1 and CDR2 (germline): DFQATT, SNEGSKA (reference sequence). CDR3 protein: CSAPRLNPTTDTQYF. CDR3 coding DNA: TGCAGTGCTCCCCGACTAAATCCAACCACAGATACGCAGTATTTT.

This clonotype was observed a handful of times. The V call is TRBV6-5, the J call TRBJ1-1; D might be TRBD1 (6 bases). The CDR3 runs to 15 residues. The V end was cut by 0 bases, the J end by 0 bases, with 8 bases between. Germline V lookup: CDR1 MNHEY, CDR2 SVGAGI. The CDR3, as DNA: TGTGCCAGCAGTTACTCGGGGGGCTTGAACACTGAAGCTTTCTTT. Translating it yields CASSYSGGLNTEAFF.

The V gene is TRBV28, the J gene TRBJ1-2; 7 bases fit TRBD1. The length of the CDR3 is 17 residues. The trim removed 4 bases at V and 2 bases at J, leaving 13 bases unmatched. Germline V gives CDR1 MDHEN, CDR2 SYDVKM. CDR3 in DNA: TGTGCCAGCAGTTCACCGGGACAGCGAGACGGCAACTATGGCTACACCTTC. Residues: CASSSPGQRDGNYGYTF.

This clonotype was seen only a few times. The gene calls are TRBV4-3 and TRBJ2-2; 8 positions agree with TRBD2. Trimming at V came to 3 bases and at J to 4 bases, leaving 7 bases not matched to a gene. Germline CDR1 LGHNA, CDR2 YSLEER. The CDR3 consists of 16 residues. DNA of the CDR3: TGCGCCAGCAGCCACCTTAGCGGGGACGGCACCGGGGAGCTGTTTTTT. Translated, it gives CASSHLSGDGTGELFF.

This clonotype has a handful of counts. The rearrangement links TRBV7-8 to TRBJ2-3; possible D gene TRBD2, 5 bases. V gave up 5 bases and J gave up 4 bases, with 19 bases separating them. This CDR3 is built from 16 residues. Germline CDR1 reads SGHVS; CDR2 reads FQNEAQ. The CDR3 loop reads CASSPHASNGADTQYF. The CDR3, as DNA: TGTGCCAGCAGCCCACACGCTAGCAATGGGGCAGATACGCAGTATTTT.

The V gene is TRBV29-1, the J gene TRBJ2-5; D possibly corresponds to TRBD1 (6 bases). This CDR3 is 13 amino acids long. CDR1 and CDR2 from the germline V gene are SQVTM and ANQGSEA. Trimming cost V 3 bases and J 5 bases, with 13 bases left between them. Here the CDR3 reads CSVELQGPETQYF. CDR3 nucleotides: TGCAGCGTTGAGCTACAGGGTCCGGAGACCCAGTACTTC.

This clonotype was seen more than once but under ten times. This sequence joins TRBV5-1 and TRBJ2-3; 9 bases fit TRBD2. This CDR3 spans 17 amino acids. V gave up 0 bases and J gave up 6 bases; unmatched junction bases: 11. Germline CDR1 and CDR2: SGHRS and YFSETQ. The CDR3 loop reads CASSLALASGVWDTQYF. As DNA, the CDR3 is TGCGCCAGCAGCTTGGCCTTGGCTAGCGGGGTGTGGGATACGCAGTATTTT. The full variable domain, rest sourced from reference TRBV5-1 and TRBJ2-3, is KAGVTQTPRYLIKTRGQQVTLSCSPISGHRSVSWYQQTPGQGLQFLFEYFSETQRNKGNFPGRFSGRQFSNSRSEMNVSTLELGDSALYLCASSLALASGVWDTQYFGPGTRLTVL.

The chain carries TRBV28 and TRBJ1-1; D is ambiguous. The V end lost 10 bases, the J end lost 0 bases, and 12 bases lay between the germline ends. Germline loops: CDR1 MDHEN, CDR2 SYDVKM. This CDR3 contains 13 residues. CDR3 sequence (DNA): TGTGCCACTACAATGAACCTGAACACTGAAGCTTTCTTT. Protein product: CATTMNLNTEAFF.

The chain joins TRBV2 to TRBJ2-2; possible D gene TRBD2, 5 bases. This CDR3 contains 16 residues. V was cut by 3 bases and J by 5 bases, with 16 bases left in between. Looked up from germline, CDR1 is SNHLY and CDR2 is FYNNEI. For the CDR3, the DNA is TGTGCCAGCAGTGAGGACGGACTCTTGAAAACCGGGGAGCTGTTTTTT. Protein: CASSEDGLLKTGELFF.

The V call is TRBV18, the J call TRBJ2-1, with 8 bases that match TRBD1. CDR1 is KGHSH and CDR2 is LQKENI in the germline V gene. V lost 0 bases and J lost 6; bases outside the gene matches: 4. The CDR3 length is 15 residues. The CDR3 protein is CASSPPGQDPNEQFF. CDR3 coding DNA: TGTGCCAGCTCACCACCGGGACAGGATCCCAATGAGCAGTTCTTC.

This chain uses TRBV18 with TRBJ1-5, with D possibly being TRBD1 (5 bases). CDR1 and CDR2 (germline): KGHSH, LQKENI. The CDR3 has 18 residues. V was shortened by 0 bases and J by 0 bases, with 15 bases between the two germline ends. The chain's CDR3 is CASSPPWQGPYSNQPQHF. The CDR3 coding sequence is TGTGCCAGCTCACCACCGTGGCAGGGCCCATATAGCAATCAGCCCCAGCATTTT.

Many counts were recorded for this clonotype. The chain carries TRBV25-1 and TRBJ1-4; D not resolved. Germline V gene sequence: CDR1 MGHDK, CDR2 SYGVNS. The CDR3 extends over 12 amino acids. The V end lost 3 bases, the J end lost 7 bases, and 6 bases lay between the germline ends. CDR3 sequence (DNA): TGTGCCAGCAGTGACCGAGGTGAAAAACTGTTTTTT. Encoded protein: CASSDRGEKLFF. The full variable domain, with the rest looked up from reference TRBV25-1 and TRBJ1-4, is EADIYQTPRYLVIGTGKKITLECSQTMGHDKMYWYQQDPGMELHLIHYSYGVNSTEKGDLSSESTVSRIRTEHFPLTLESARPSHTSQYLCASSDRGEKLFFGSGTQLSVL.

The V gene is TRBV20-1, the J gene TRBJ1-3; no firm D call. CDR1 is DFQATT and CDR2 is SNEGSKA in the germline V gene (reference sequence). This CDR3 has 14 amino acids. Trimming left V 5 bases short and J 1 base short, with 12 bases between. The CDR3 spells CSAQDSQSGNTIYF. CDR3 DNA: TGCAGTGCTCAGGACTCACAATCTGGAAACACCATATATTTT.

This chain uses TRBV7-2 with TRBJ2-5; 8 bases line up with TRBD2. V lost 6 bases, J lost 3 bases, and 6 bases stayed unmatched. This CDR3 is built from 14 residues. Germline V lookup: CDR1 SGHTA, CDR2 FQGNSA. The CDR3 loop reads CASRDKRGKETQYF. The DNA for the CDR3 is TGTGCCAGCAGGGATAAGCGGGGGAAAGAGACCCAGTACTTC.

The chain employs TRBV4-1 and TRBJ2-3; 8 nucleotides match TRBD1. This CDR3 spans 17 amino acids. Looked up from germline, CDR1 is MGHRA and CDR2 is YSYEKL. Trimming took 3 bases from V and 8 from J; bases not matched to a gene: 16. For the CDR3, the DNA is TGCGCCAGCAGCCAGGATTTGACCGGGACAGGAGATCCTACGCAGTATTTT. Its translation is CASSQDLTGTGDPTQYF.

This clonotype was recorded a few times. V and J are TRBV7-2 and TRBJ2-7; 7 bases map to TRBD1. The CDR3 length is 15 residues. The germline gives CDR1 SGHTA, CDR2 FQGNSA. Losses at the gene ends were 5 bases for V and 0 bases for J; bases not matched to a gene: 7. In nucleotides, the CDR3 is TGTGCCAGCAGCCTCTCCAGGGGGAGCTCCTACGAGCAGTACGTC. Residues: CASSLSRGSSYEQYV.

The J gene is TRBJ2-1, the V gene TRBV10-3; D tentatively fits TRBD1 or TRBD2 (5 bases each). Trimming removed 5 bases from V and 10 bases from J, with 18 bases in between. Germline V gene lookup returns CDR1 ENHRY and CDR2 SYGVKD. The CDR3 extends over 14 amino acids. CDR3: CAISRGASFLEQFF. Here the CDR3 DNA reads TGTGCCATCAGTCGAGGGGCCAGTTTCTTGGAGCAGTTCTTC.

This clonotype was counted ten times or more. This chain connects TRBV5-1 to TRBJ2-5; D possibly corresponds to TRBD1 (5 bases). This CDR3 contains 13 residues. V was cut by 5 bases and J by 4 bases, with 12 bases left in between. CDR1 is SGHRS and CDR2 is YFSETQ in the germline V gene. The CDR3 sequence is CASSSRVGETQYF. In DNA form, the CDR3 reads TGCGCCAGCAGTTCCAGGGTAGGAGAGACCCAGTACTTC.

This clonotype has just a few counts. The chain links TRBV12-3 or TRBV12-4 to TRBJ2-1, with TRBD2 matching over 15 bases. After removal of 5 bases from V and 2 bases from J, the junction contained 10 bases not matched to a gene. This CDR3 contains 19 residues. The CDR3 here is CASSLRTSGGATPYNEQFF. The CDR3 DNA is TGTGCCAGCAGTCTACGGACTAGCGGGGGGGCAACGCCCTACAATGAGCAGTTCTTC.

This clonotype was seen only a few times. This chain joins TRBV20-1 and TRBJ2-7, with D possibly TRBD2 on 6 matching bases. Trimming removed 6 bases from V and 2 bases from J, with 11 bases in between. CDR1 is DFQATT, CDR2 SNEGSKA, per germline (reference sequence). This CDR3 is built from 12 residues. CDR3 loop: CSADGGPYEQYF. CDR3 DNA: TGCAGTGCCGACGGGGGACCCTACGAGCAGTACTTC.

V and J are TRBV20-1 and TRBJ2-7; tentative D call: TRBD2 (6 bases). Germline V lookup: CDR1 DFQATT, CDR2 SNEGSKA (reference sequence). The CDR3 covers 16 residues. Trimming took off 6 bases at V and 2 bases at J, with 23 bases between the two ends. The chain's CDR3 is CSASSISGVPPYEQYF. In DNA, the CDR3 is TGCAGTGCCAGCTCTATCTCGGGGGTCCCCCCCTACGAGCAGTACTTC.

The chain has TRBV4-3 and TRBJ2-7; D is unresolved. This CDR3 is 13 amino acids long. The V gene's germline CDR1 is LGHNA and CDR2 YSLEER. V gave up 3 bases and J gave up 4 bases, with 10 bases separating them. Here the CDR3 reads CASSHSVAYEQYF. The CDR3 DNA reads as TGCGCCAGCAGCCATTCGGTGGCGTACGAGCAGTACTTC.

This clonotype appeared a few times. The V and J genes are TRBV6-5 and TRBJ1-6; D unclear. The CDR3 loop spans 18 amino acids. Germline lookup yields CDR1 MNHEY and CDR2 SVGAGI. The V end was cut by 6 bases, the J end by 0 bases, with 18 bases between. The CDR3 sequence is CASRLSGSASSYNSPLHF. The CDR3 DNA reads TGTGCCAGCAGACTATCGGGGTCCGCCAGCTCCTATAATTCACCCCTCCACTTT.

The chain has TRBV18 and TRBJ2-1, with TRBD1 identical over 8 bases. V was clipped by 0 bases and J by 4 bases; unmatched bases: 11. This CDR3 region has 18 residues. Germline V CDR1 and CDR2: KGHSH, LQKENI. In DNA form, the CDR3 reads TGTGCCAGCTCACCACCGAGGTTTCAGGGGGCCGTATACAATGAGCAGTTCTTC. As protein: CASSPPRFQGAVYNEQFF.

This chain connects TRBV20-1 to TRBJ2-2; D is uncertain. V was trimmed by 4 bases and J by 4 bases, leaving 10 bases between them. Germline loops: CDR1 DFQATT, CDR2 SNEGSKA (reference sequence). The CDR3 has 13 residues. The CDR3 sequence: CSATSSVTGELFF. In nucleotides, the CDR3 is TGCAGTGCTACGAGTAGTGTCACCGGGGAGCTGTTTTTT.

V usage is TRBV2 and J usage is TRBJ2-3; no reliable D call. This CDR3 comprises 12 residues. The ends were cut back, 5 bases at V and 6 bases at J, with 9 bases in the middle. Germline V lookup: CDR1 SNHLY, CDR2 FYNNEI. CDR3 nucleotide sequence: TGTGCCAGCAGTCCCACCGGGGATACGCAGTATTTT. Translation: CASSPTGDTQYF.

The genes are TRBV4-2 and TRBJ2-7, with D possibly matching TRBD1 (6 bases). Between the trimmed V and J ends, which lost 2 bases and 3 bases, there was a span of 17 bases. This CDR3 is 16 amino acids long. CDR1 LGHNA and CDR2 YNFKEQ come from the germline V gene. The CDR3 protein is CASSQLVGQGIYEQYF. Written as DNA, the CDR3 is TGTGCCAGCAGCCAACTCGTCGGGCAGGGGATCTACGAGCAGTACTTC.

This clonotype appeared many times. This rearrangement joins TRBV6-5 to TRBJ1-2; 8 bases are shared with TRBD1. Germline loops: CDR1 MNHEY, CDR2 SVGAGI. J gave up 3 bases and V 6 bases, and 6 bases lay outside the gene matches. The CDR3 totals 14 residues. CDR3 amino acids: CASSLRGPDYGYTF. For the CDR3, the DNA is TGTGCCAGCAGCCTCAGGGGGCCGGACTATGGCTACACCTTC.